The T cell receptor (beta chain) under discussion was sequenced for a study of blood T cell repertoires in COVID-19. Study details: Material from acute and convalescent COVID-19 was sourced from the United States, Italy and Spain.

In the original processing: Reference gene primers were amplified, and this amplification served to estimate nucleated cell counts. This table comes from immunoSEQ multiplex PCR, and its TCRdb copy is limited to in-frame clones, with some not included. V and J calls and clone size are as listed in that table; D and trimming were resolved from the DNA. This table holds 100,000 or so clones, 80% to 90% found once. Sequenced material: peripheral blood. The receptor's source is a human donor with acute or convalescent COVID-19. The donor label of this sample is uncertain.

In nucleotides, the CDR3 is TGCGCCAGCAGCTTGGAAGGGAGTAACGAGCAGTACTTC. Protein sequence: CASSLEGSNEQYF. The genes are TRBV5-1 and TRBJ2-7, with D possibly being TRBD2 (5 bases). The germline V gene has CDR1 SGHRS and CDR2 YFSETQ. V was cut by 0 bases and J by 5 bases, with 9 bases left in between. The CDR3 is 13 residues long.